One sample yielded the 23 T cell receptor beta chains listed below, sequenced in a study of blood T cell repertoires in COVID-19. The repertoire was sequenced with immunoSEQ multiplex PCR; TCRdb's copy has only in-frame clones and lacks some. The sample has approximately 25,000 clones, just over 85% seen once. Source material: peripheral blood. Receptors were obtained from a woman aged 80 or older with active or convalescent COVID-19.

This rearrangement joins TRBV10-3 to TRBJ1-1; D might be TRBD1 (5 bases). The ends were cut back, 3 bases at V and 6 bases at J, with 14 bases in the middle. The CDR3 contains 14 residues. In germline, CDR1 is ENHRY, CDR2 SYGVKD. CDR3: CAISDPGGLSEAFF. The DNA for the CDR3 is TGTGCCATCAGTGATCCGGGGGGTTTGTCTGAAGCTTTCTTT.

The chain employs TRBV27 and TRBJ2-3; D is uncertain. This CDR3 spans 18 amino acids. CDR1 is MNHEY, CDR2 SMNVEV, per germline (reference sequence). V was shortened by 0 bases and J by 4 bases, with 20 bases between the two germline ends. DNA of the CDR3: TGTGCCAGCAGTTTATCGAGGCTAGTCGCGATTCGGGCAGATACGCAGTATTTT. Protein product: CASSLSRLVAIRADTQYF.

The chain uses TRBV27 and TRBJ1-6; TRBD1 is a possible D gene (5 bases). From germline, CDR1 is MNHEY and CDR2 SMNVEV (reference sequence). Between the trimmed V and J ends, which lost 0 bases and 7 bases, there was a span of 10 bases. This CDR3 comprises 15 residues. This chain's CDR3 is CASSLSAGVNSPLHF. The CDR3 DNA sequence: TGTGCCAGCAGTTTATCAGCGGGGGTCAATTCACCCCTCCACTTT.

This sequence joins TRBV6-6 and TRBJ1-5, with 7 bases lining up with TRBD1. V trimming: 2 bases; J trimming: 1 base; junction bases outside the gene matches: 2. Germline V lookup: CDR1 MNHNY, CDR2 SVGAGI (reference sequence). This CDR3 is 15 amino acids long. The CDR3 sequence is CASSYEGASNQPQHF. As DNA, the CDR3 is TGTGCCAGCAGTTACGAGGGGGCAAGCAATCAGCCCCAGCATTTT.

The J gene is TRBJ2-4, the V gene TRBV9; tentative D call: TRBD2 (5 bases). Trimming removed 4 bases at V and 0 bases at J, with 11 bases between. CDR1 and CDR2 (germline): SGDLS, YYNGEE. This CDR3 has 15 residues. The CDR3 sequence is CASSSTAGAKNIQYF. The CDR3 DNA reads TGTGCCAGCAGCTCAACGGCGGGAGCCAAAAACATTCAGTACTTC.

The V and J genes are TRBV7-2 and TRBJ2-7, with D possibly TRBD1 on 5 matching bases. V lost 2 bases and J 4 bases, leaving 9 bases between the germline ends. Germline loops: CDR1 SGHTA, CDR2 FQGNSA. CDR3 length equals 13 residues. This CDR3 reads CASSLSQAYEQYF. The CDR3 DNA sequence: TGTGCCAGCAGCTTATCACAGGCTTACGAGCAGTACTTC. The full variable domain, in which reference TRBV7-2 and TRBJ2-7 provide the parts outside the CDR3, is GAGVSQSPSNKVTEKGKDVELRCDPISGHTALYWYRQSLGQGLEFLIYFQGNSAPDKSGLPSDRFSAERTGGSVSTLTIQRTQQEDSAVYLCASSLSQAYEQYFGPGTRLTVT.

The chain's CDR3 is CASSERQLNTGELFF. CDR3 sequence (DNA): TGTGCCAGCAGTGAAAGACAGCTGAACACCGGGGAGCTGTTTTTT. The gene calls are TRBV2 and TRBJ2-2; possible D gene TRBD1, 5 bases. The germline V gene encodes CDR1 SNHLY and CDR2 FYNNEI. Trimming removed 2 bases at V and 1 base at J, with 8 bases between. There are 15 residues in the CDR3.

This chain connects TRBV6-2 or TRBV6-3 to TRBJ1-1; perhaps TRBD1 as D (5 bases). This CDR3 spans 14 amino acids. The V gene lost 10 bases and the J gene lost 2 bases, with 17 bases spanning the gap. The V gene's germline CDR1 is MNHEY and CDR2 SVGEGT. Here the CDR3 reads CATSETVGNTEAFF. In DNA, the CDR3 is TGTGCCACCAGCGAGACAGTAGGAAACACTGAAGCTTTCTTT.

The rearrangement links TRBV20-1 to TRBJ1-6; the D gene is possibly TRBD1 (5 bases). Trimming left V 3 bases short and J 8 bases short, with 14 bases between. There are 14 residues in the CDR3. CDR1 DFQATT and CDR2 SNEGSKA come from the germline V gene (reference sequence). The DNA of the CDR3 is TGCAGTGCTAGTAGGGGCCCGATTGATTCACCCCTCCACTTT. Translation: CSASRGPIDSPLHF.

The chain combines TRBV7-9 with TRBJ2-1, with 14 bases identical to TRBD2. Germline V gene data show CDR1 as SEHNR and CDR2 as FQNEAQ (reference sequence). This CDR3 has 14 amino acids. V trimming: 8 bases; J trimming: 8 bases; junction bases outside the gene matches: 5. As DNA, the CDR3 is TGTGCCAGCGGGACTAGCGGGGGCCTGGATGAGCAGTTCTTC. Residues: CASGTSGGLDEQFF.

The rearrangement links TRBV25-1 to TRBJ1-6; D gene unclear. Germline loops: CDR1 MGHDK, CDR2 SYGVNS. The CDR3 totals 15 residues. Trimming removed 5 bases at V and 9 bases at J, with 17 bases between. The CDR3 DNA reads TGTGCCAGCAGTCCCCCCCCTGCCCCCGGTTCACCCCTCCACTTT. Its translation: CASSPPPAPGSPLHF.

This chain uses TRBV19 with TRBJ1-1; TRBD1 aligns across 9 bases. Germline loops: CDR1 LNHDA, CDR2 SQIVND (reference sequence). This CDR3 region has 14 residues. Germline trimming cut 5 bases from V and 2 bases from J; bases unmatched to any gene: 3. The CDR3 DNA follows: TGTGCCAGTAGTGTACAGGGGGCTAACACTGAAGCTTTCTTT. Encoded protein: CASSVQGANTEAFF. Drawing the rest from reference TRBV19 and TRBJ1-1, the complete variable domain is DGGITQSPKYLFRKEGQNVTLSCEQNLNHDAMYWYRQDPGQGLRLIYYSQIVNDFQKGDIAEGYSVSREKKESFPLTVTSAQKNPTAFYLCASSVQGANTEAFFGQGTRLTVV.

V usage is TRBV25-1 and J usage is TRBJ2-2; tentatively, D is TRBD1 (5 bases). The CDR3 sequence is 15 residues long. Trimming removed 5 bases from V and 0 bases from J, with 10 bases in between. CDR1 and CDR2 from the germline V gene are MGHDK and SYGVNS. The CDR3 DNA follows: TGTGCCAGCAGTTCGGCAGGGTCGAACACCGGGGAGCTGTTTTTT. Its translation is CASSSAGSNTGELFF.

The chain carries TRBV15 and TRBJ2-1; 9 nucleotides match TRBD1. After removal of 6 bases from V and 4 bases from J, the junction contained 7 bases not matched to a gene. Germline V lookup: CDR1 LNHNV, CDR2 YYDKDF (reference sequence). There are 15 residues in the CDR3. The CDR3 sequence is CATRPGQGLYNEQFF. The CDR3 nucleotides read TGTGCCACCAGACCGGGACAGGGATTATACAATGAGCAGTTCTTC.

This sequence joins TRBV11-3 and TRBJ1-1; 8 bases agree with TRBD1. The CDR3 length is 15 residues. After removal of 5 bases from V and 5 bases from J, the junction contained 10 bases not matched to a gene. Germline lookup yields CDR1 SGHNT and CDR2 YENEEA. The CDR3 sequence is CASSTGTGRYTEAFF. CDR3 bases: TGTGCCAGCAGCACCGGGACAGGAAGGTATACTGAAGCTTTCTTT.

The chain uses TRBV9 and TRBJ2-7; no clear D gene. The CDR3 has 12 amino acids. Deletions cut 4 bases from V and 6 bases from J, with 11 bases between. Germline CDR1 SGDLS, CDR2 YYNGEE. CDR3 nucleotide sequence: TGTGCCAGCAGCCCCAGACTCGGCGAGCAGTACTTC. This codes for CASSPRLGEQYF. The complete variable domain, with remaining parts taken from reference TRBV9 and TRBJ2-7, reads DSGVTQTPKHLITATGQRVTLRCSPRSGDLSVYWYQQSLDQGLQFLIQYYNGEERAKGNILERFSAQQFPDLHSELNLSSLELGDSALYFCASSPRLGEQYFGPGTRLTVT.

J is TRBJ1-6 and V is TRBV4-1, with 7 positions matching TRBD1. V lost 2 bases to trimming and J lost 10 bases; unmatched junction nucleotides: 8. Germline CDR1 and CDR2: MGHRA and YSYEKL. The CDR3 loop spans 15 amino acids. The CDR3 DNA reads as TGCGCCAGCAGCCAAATGACAGGGATAGGCTCACCCCTCCACTTT. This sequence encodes CASSQMTGIGSPLHF.

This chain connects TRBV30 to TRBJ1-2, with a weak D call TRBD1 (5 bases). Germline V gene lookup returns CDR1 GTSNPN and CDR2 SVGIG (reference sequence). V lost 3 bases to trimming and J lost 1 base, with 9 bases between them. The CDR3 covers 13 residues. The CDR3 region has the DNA TGTGCCTGGAGGGACACCTATAACTATGGCTACACCTTC. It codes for CAWRDTYNYGYTF. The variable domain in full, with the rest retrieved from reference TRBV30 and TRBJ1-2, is SQTIHQWPATLVQPVGSPLSLECTVEGTSNPNLYWYRQAAGRGLQLLFYSVGIGQISSEVPQNLSASRPQDRQFILSSKKLLLSDSGFYLCAWRDTYNYGYTFGSGTRLTVV.

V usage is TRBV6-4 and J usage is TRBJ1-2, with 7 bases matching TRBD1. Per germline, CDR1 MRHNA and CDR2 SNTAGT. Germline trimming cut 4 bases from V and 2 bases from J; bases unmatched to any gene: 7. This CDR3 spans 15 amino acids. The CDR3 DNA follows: TGTGCCAGCAGTGTCCAACAGGGGAACAACTATGGCTACACCTTC. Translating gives CASSVQQGNNYGYTF.

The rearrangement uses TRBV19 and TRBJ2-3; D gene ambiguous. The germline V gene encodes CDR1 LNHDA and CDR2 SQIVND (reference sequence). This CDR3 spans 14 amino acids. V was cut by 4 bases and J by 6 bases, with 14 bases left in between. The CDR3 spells CASSTGYGFDTQYF. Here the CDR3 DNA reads TGTGCCAGTAGTACCGGTTACGGGTTCGATACGCAGTATTTT.

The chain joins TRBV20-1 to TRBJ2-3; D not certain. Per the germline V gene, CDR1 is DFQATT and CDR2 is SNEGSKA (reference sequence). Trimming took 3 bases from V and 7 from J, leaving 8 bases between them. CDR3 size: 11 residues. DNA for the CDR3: TGCAGTGCTAGGTCTGTTAATACGCAGTATTTT. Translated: CSARSVNTQYF.

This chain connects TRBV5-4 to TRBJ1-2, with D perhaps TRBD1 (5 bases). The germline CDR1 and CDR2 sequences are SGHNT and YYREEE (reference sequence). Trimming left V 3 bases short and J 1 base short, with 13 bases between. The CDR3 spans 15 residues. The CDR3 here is CASSSQGFNNYGYTF. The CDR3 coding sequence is TGTGCCAGCAGCTCGCAGGGTTTTAATAACTATGGCTACACCTTC.

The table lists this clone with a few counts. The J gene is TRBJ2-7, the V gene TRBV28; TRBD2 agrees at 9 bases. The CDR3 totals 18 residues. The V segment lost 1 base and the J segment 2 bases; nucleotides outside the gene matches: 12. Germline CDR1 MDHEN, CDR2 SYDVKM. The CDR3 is CASSLSLRSGSSPYEQYF. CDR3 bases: TGTGCCAGCAGTTTATCCCTGCGTAGCGGGAGTTCACCCTACGAGCAGTACTTC.